The sequence of this T cell receptor (beta chain) was determined in a study of T cells after yellow fever vaccination. TCRdb analysed the 5' RACE reads with MiXCR anew, one entry per CDR3 protein. The sample consists of under 600,000 distinct CDR3 sequences, 20% to 25% of them appearing once. The clonotype was recovered from a man aged 18 to 30 who received the YFV17D yellow fever vaccine. The sample here was PBMCs, taken roughly 20 days after the first yellow fever vaccination.

The CDR3 DNA reads TGCAGTGCTAGAGATTTACAAGAGACCCAGTACTTC. It is translated as CSARDLQETQYF. This rearrangement joins TRBV20-1 to TRBJ2-5; D is uncertain. With 0 bases removed from V and 2 bases from J, the gap between germline ends came to 4 bases. The CDR3 consists of 12 residues. Germline lookup yields CDR1 DFQATT and CDR2 SNEGSKA (reference sequence).